Listed below are T cell receptor beta chains from one sample, sequenced in a study of blood T cells in healthy people across ages. TCRdb passed the 5' RACE reads through MiXCR, listing each CDR3 protein once. The sample records some 880,000 distinct CDR3 sequences, around 36% being singletons. The sequenced sample consisted of blood. These receptors were obtained from a man aged 18 to 29 in good health. Both conserved end residues are part of each CDR3. Fields, in order: clone size, D gene, J gene, V gene, CDR3 protein, CDR3 DNA. A D gene is named only where the DNA matches it firmly. Clone size is stated in some rows and not others, as once, few, many or a class when expanded.

clone size: .; D gene: TRBD1; J gene: TRBJ1-1; V gene: TRBV4-2; CDR3 protein: CASSQDWKGATETFF; CDR3 DNA: TGTGCCAGCAGCCAAGATTGGAAGGGGGCGACCGAAACTTTCTTT
clone size: few; D gene: .; J gene: TRBJ2-1; V gene: TRBV9; CDR3 protein: CASSGGLSIYEQFF; CDR3 DNA: TGTGCCAGCAGCGGGGGACTCTCAATATATGAGCAGTTCTTC
clone size: .; D gene: TRBD1; J gene: TRBJ2-3; V gene: TRBV27; CDR3 protein: CAGSFRDRVGDTQYF; CDR3 DNA: TGTGCCGGCAGTTTTAGGGACAGGGTAGGGGATACGCAGTATTTT
clone size: .; D gene: TRBD1; J gene: TRBJ2-5; V gene: TRBV14; CDR3 protein: CASSPTGDFETQYF; CDR3 DNA: TGTGCCAGCAGCCCGACAGGGGACTTCGAGACCCAGTACTTC
clone size: .; D gene: TRBD1; J gene: TRBJ1-5; V gene: TRBV29-1; CDR3 protein: CSVATGGEPQHF; CDR3 DNA: TGCAGCGTCGCGACAGGGGGGGAGCCCCAGCATTTT
clone size: .; D gene: .; J gene: TRBJ2-7; V gene: TRBV5-1; CDR3 protein: CASSLGNGAHEQYF; CDR3 DNA: TGCGCCAGCAGCTTAGGCAATGGGGCACACGAGCAGTACTTC
clone size: .; D gene: TRBD1; J gene: TRBJ1-1; V gene: TRBV4-1; CDR3 protein: CASSQGIQGQANTEAFF; CDR3 DNA: TGCGCCAGCAGCCAAGGGATTCAGGGACAGGCGAACACTGAAGCTTTCTTT
clone size: .; D gene: .; J gene: TRBJ2-1; V gene: TRBV7-9; CDR3 protein: CASSPPDREGNEQFF; CDR3 DNA: TGTGCCAGCAGCCCGCCGGACAGGGAGGGTAATGAGCAGTTCTTC
clone size: .; D gene: TRBD2; J gene: TRBJ2-5; V gene: TRBV29-1; CDR3 protein: CSVDTWTSGGRDEQYF; CDR3 DNA: TGCAGCGTTGATACCTGGACTAGCGGGGGGCGGGATGAGCAGTACTTC
clone size: few; D gene: .; J gene: TRBJ1-2; V gene: TRBV4-3; CDR3 protein: CASSQEDTNGGINDGYTF; CDR3 DNA: TGCGCCAGCAGCCAGGAGGACACTAACGGGGGCATTAATGATGGCTACACCTTC
clone size: .; D gene: .; J gene: TRBJ1-2; V gene: TRBV7-6; CDR3 protein: CASSLHGFDGYTF; CDR3 DNA: TGTGCCAGCAGCTTACACGGGTTCGATGGCTACACCTTC
clone size: .; D gene: .; J gene: TRBJ2-7; V gene: TRBV20-1; CDR3 protein: CSARSSLAYEQYF; CDR3 DNA: TGCAGTGCTAGATCAAGCTTAGCCTACGAGCAGTACTTC
clone size: many; D gene: TRBD1; J gene: TRBJ2-5; V gene: TRBV27; CDR3 protein: CASSSPWTGSKETQYF; CDR3 DNA: TGTGCCAGCAGTTCCCCCTGGACAGGGTCAAAAGAGACCCAGTACTTC
clone size: .; D gene: .; J gene: TRBJ2-2; V gene: TRBV12-3/TRBV12-4; CDR3 protein: CASGRGYTGELFF; CDR3 DNA: TGTGCCAGCGGTAGGGGGTACACCGGGGAGCTGTTTTTT
clone size: .; D gene: .; J gene: TRBJ2-5; V gene: TRBV7-8; CDR3 protein: CASSRREETQYF; CDR3 DNA: TGTGCCAGCAGCAGAAGGGAGGAGACCCAGTACTTC
clone size: few; D gene: .; J gene: TRBJ2-3; V gene: TRBV20-1; CDR3 protein: CSQGLSNTDTQYF; CDR3 DNA: TGCAGCCAGGGACTCTCAAACACAGATACGCAGTATTTT
clone size: few; D gene: .; J gene: TRBJ2-7; V gene: TRBV12-3/TRBV12-4; CDR3 protein: CASRPFSGNEQYF; CDR3 DNA: TGTGCCAGCAGGCCCTTTTCAGGGAATGAGCAGTACTTC
clone size: many; D gene: .; J gene: TRBJ1-1; V gene: TRBV5-1; CDR3 protein: CASSLGPARGVVNTEAFF; CDR3 DNA: TGCGCCAGCAGCTTGGGCCCCGCGAGGGGGGTTGTGAACACTGAAGCTTTCTTT
clone size: .; D gene: TRBD1; J gene: TRBJ2-3; V gene: TRBV5-1; CDR3 protein: CASSLTGAGATDTQYF; CDR3 DNA: TGCGCCAGCAGCTTGACAGGGGCGGGCGCCACAGATACGCAGTATTTT